The present entry profiles one TCR beta chain with its context. What it recognizes is unknown. The V end lost 3 bases, the J end lost 1 base, and 9 bases lay between the germline ends. Germline V gene data show CDR1 as SGHTA and CDR2 as FQGNSA. The CDR3 loop spans 14 amino acids. The data were taken from a study of PD-L1 blockade in urothelial cancer. General study results and limits: Where pretreatment blood TCR clonality fell below the median, better survival was predicted. Patients who had durable benefit saw their tumor-associated blood clones expand more at 3 weeks.

Sample time point: pretreatment peripheral blood. Sequenced by immunoSEQ multiplex PCR; TCRdb stores in-frame clones only, minus some. The sample lists tens of thousands of clones; roughly 79% were seen once. Sequenced material: PBMCs, taken around atezolizumab (anti-PD-L1) treatment. This chain joins TRBV7-2 and TRBJ1-1, with D uncertain. This TCR was sampled from a man in his 70s with urothelial cancer. The CDR3 is CASSFRRGNTEAFF. The DNA for the CDR3 is TGTGCCAGCAGCTTTAGACGGGGGAACACTGAAGCTTTCTTT.